This T cell receptor (beta chain) appears in the sequencing data of a study of metastatic and nonmetastatic thyroid tumors (dated by TCRdb to the early 2020s). For context, the study as a whole: Repertoires from peripheral blood and from tumor or nodule tissue samples of malignant and benign thyroid patients were compared.

The research as a whole found: TCR beta diversity was reported as significantly higher in malignant tumors than in benign nodules, in both blood and tumor samples.

This clone is assessed as medium-sized (0.01 to 0.1%). Its antigen has not been determined. Base qualities are not recorded, but no much larger clone differs from it by a single base. The library was generated by PCR. Sequenced using an Illumina HiSeq 4000. High-throughput sequencing was used to profile the CDR3 region of the TCR beta-chain in every patient. On the authors' methods: CDR3 differences across clinicopathological groups were used to build a classifier for discriminating distant-metastatic papillary thyroid cancer patients. Repertoire diversity was assessed with the Shannon index, and tumor-blood repertoire similarity with the Morisita-Horn index. TCRdb ran its own pipeline on the public reads, namely fastp trimming at Q25 and MiXCR clone calling, and kept in-frame beta chains. Clone size and V and J calls follow TCRdb, not the original study. This sample holds approximately 35,000 clones; over 12% were observed only once. The top ten clones comprise 19% of the sample.

No patient had received any treatment before thyroid surgery. Patient clinical samples collected from the early 2010s to the late 2010s were retrospectively analysed using T-cell receptor beta sequencing. The source is a male donor with papillary thyroid cancer or a benign thyroid nodule (not recorded which). Some clones in this sample may be carry-over from other donors' samples. The sample comprised blood.

The CDR3 sequence is CASSRVNEQFF. The sequenced DNA: TGTGCCAGCAGTCGCGTCAATGAGCAGTTCTTC. The rearranged chain carries TRBV12-3 or TRBV12-4 and TRBJ2-1; the D gene lacks a confident call. V was cut back by 5 bases and J by 6 bases, leaving a gap of 5 bases between them. From its cysteine to its phenylalanine, the CDR3 spans 11 amino acids. The CDR3 DNA has 33 bases and is translated from base 1.